The entry below gives a single T cell receptor beta chain sequence along with its context. As yet, its antigen is unknown. The sample belongs to a study of Tregs in tolerant kidney transplant recipients. Whole-study findings and limits: Validation in larger populations is needed because few patients were studied. Biological reproducibility was not directly addressed, but technical replication error appeared minimal. Expanding Tregs on activated donor B cells appeared to best identify donor-specific TCRbeta clones.

Thawed PBMCs were FACS-sorted into unstimulated CD4+CD25+CD127- regulatory T cells, CD4+CD25- non-regulatory cells, CD4 and CD8 cells. This CDR3 region has 13 residues. V lost 4 bases to trimming and J lost 6 bases; unmatched junction nucleotides: 3. Germline CDR1 reads MNHNS; CDR2 reads SASEGT. Assay used: immunoSEQ multiplex PCR; TCRdb lists only in-frame clones, some missing. The data contain around 230,000 clones, roughly 80% of them singletons. The origin of this receptor is a human donor in good health. The specimen sequenced was CD4+ T cells from blood. The V and J genes are TRBV6-1 and TRBJ1-2; 9 nucleotides agree with TRBD1. CDR3 sequence: CASSADRGNGYTF. CDR3 nucleotides: TGTGCCAGCAGTGCGGACAGGGGAAATGGCTACACCTTC.